A single sample gave rise to the 3 T cell receptor beta chains below, sequenced in a study of blood T cell repertoires in COVID-19. Data came from immunoSEQ multiplex PCR; TCRdb stores just in-frame clones and leaves some out. The sample contains about 140,000 clones, more than 75% of which appear only once. Sequenced input: peripheral blood. These receptors were taken from a man aged 60 to 75 who had recovered from COVID-19.

This chain links TRBV5-1 with TRBJ2-3; 11 bases match TRBD2. There are 15 residues in the CDR3. V gave up 0 bases and J gave up 6 bases; unmatched junction bases: 3. Germline values: CDR1 SGHRS, CDR2 YFSETQ. The CDR3 reads CASSLEIAGGDTQYF. In DNA form, the CDR3 reads TGCGCCAGCAGCTTGGAGATAGCGGGAGGGGATACGCAGTATTTT. Full variable domain (missing parts from reference TRBV5-1 and TRBJ2-3): KAGVTQTPRYLIKTRGQQVTLSCSPISGHRSVSWYQQTPGQGLQFLFEYFSETQRNKGNFPGRFSGRQFSNSRSEMNVSTLELGDSALYLCASSLEIAGGDTQYFGPGTRLTVL.

The chain recombines TRBV29-1 with TRBJ1-5; D not resolved. Germline CDR1 and CDR2: SQVTM and ANQGSEA. The CDR3 has 14 amino acids. V dropped 4 bases and J dropped 0 bases, with 10 bases sitting between them. The CDR3 here is CSVGGGNSNQPQHF. The CDR3 coding sequence is TGCAGCGTTGGAGGCGGTAATAGCAATCAGCCCCAGCATTTT.

The J gene is TRBJ2-7, the V gene TRBV4-1; a possible D gene is TRBD2 (6 bases). CDR3 size: 15 residues. The germline V gene has CDR1 MGHRA and CDR2 YSYEKL. V lost 0 bases, J lost 1 base, and 10 bases lay in between. The CDR3 bases are TGCGCCAGCAGCCAAGAGCCTAGCGATTCCTACGAGCAGTACTTC. Translated, it gives CASSQEPSDSYEQYF.